This TCR beta chain was sequenced for a study of Ad26.COV2.S vaccination and SARS-CoV-2 variants. Study findings and constraints: Analyses that measured TCR breadth and depth may have underestimated total T cell responses. Across vaccine and placebo recipients, the breadth of non-spike TCRs was similar.

The data were produced by immunoSEQ multiplex PCR, yet TCRdb's version contains in-frame clones alone and is incomplete. Of approximately 500,000 clones listed, roughly 85% are singletons. From germline, CDR1 is LGHNA and CDR2 YSLEER. This CDR3 comprises 17 residues. The V and J ends lost 3 bases and 4 bases, in that order; junction bases with no gene match: 11. Notes on this clone: The target antigen is unknown.

Treatment given: some 19 received Ad26.COV2.S at low or high dose, single or two shots; about 5 received placebo; per-sample allocation not given. Samples came from day 63 after the first vaccine or placebo injection. V is TRBV4-3 and J is TRBJ2-2, with 7 bases that match TRBD1. This material consisted of peripheral blood, taken in a trial of Ad26.COV2.S vaccine versus placebo. This TCR derives from a person between 18 and 65 years old who received the Ad26.COV2.S COVID-19 vaccine or a placebo. The CDR3 region is CASSQDSGQRTTGELFF. In nucleotides, the CDR3 is TGCGCCAGCAGCCAGGACTCGGGACAGAGAACCACCGGGGAGCTGTTTTTT.